Below, 18 T cell receptor beta chains from the same sample are listed, as sequenced in a study of CD8+CD57+ T cells in acquired aplastic anemia. For sequencing, patients were chosen who had shown expansion of CD8+CD57+ cells by flow cytometry. Genomic DNA acted as the template from which TCR beta VDJ combination and CDR3 sequence profiling were carried out. Each CDR3 protein gets one entry after TCRdb re-called the reads with MiXCR. In the table there are some 150,000 distinct CDR3 sequences, less than 60% of which are singletons. Sequences were obtained from sorted CD4+, CD8+, or CD8+CD57+ T cells (not recorded which) from PBMCs. These receptors all stem from a human donor with aplastic anemia.

V and J are TRBV20-1 and TRBJ2-3; D tentatively fits TRBD1 or TRBD2 (6 bases each). The germline V and J ends were trimmed by 3 bases and 0 bases, with 13 bases remaining between them. Germline V gives CDR1 DFQATT, CDR2 SNEGSKA (reference sequence). CDR3 size: 15 residues. The CDR3 reads CSASPTGASTDTQYF. The DNA for the CDR3 is TGCAGTGCTAGTCCGACGGGGGCTAGCACAGATACGCAGTATTTT.

The J gene is TRBJ1-2, the V gene TRBV11-1; 7 bases align to TRBD1. V shed 3 bases and J 1 base; nucleotides not matched to a gene: 17. This CDR3 has 19 amino acids. Looked up from germline, CDR1 is SGHAT and CDR2 is FQDESV (reference sequence). CDR3 amino acids: CASSFSGGRRQGLNYGYTF. The CDR3 nucleotides are TGTGCCAGCAGCTTTTCGGGGGGTCGTAGACAGGGACTTAACTATGGCTACACCTTC. The whole variable domain, remainder taken from reference TRBV11-1 and TRBJ1-2, is EAEVAQSPRYKITEKSQAVAFWCDPISGHATLYWYRQILGQGPELLVQFQDESVVDDSQLPKDRFSAERLKGVDSTLKIQPAELGDSAMYLCASSFSGGRRQGLNYGYTFGSGTRLTVV.

The chain has TRBV25-1 and TRBJ1-2; TRBD1 agrees at 9 bases. The CDR3 has 15 residues. V dropped 2 bases and J dropped 5; count of bases not matched to a gene: 6. Germline loops: CDR1 MGHDK, CDR2 SYGVNS. The CDR3 sequence: CASSEGNRGQYGYTF. The CDR3 DNA is TGTGCCAGCAGTGAAGGGAACAGGGGGCAATATGGCTACACCTTC.

This chain joins TRBV10-1 and TRBJ1-1; 7 bases match TRBD1. CDR3 size: 17 residues. The germline V gene encodes CDR1 WNHNN and CDR2 SYGVQD (reference sequence). V dropped 3 bases and J dropped 3; count of bases not matched to a gene: 13. The chain's CDR3 is CASSDRGGNFFYTEAFF. DNA of the CDR3: TGCGCCAGCAGTGACCGAGGGGGCAATTTCTTCTACACTGAAGCTTTCTTT.

The chain has TRBV13 and TRBJ1-2, with a possible D match to TRBD1 (5 bases). V gave up 5 bases and J gave up 4 bases, with 11 bases separating them. The CDR3 has 13 amino acids. Germline V gene sequence: CDR1 PRHDT, CDR2 FYEKMQ (reference sequence). CDR3: CASSPGGRYGYTF. CDR3 nucleotide sequence: TGTGCCAGCAGCCCGGGGGGACGCTATGGCTACACCTTC.

V gene TRBV10-2 combines with J gene TRBJ2-5, with 9 bases fitting TRBD1. Germline trimming cut 6 bases from V and 5 bases from J; bases unmatched to any gene: 10. Germline V gene lookup returns CDR1 WSHSY and CDR2 SAAADI. The CDR3 covers 15 residues. This chain's CDR3 is CASSPQGAAGETQYF. CDR3 nucleotides: TGCGCCAGCAGCCCACAGGGGGCGGCAGGGGAGACCCAGTACTTC.

The J gene is TRBJ1-6, the V gene TRBV6-2 or TRBV6-3; no firm D call. The CDR3 totals 14 residues. Germline CDR1 and CDR2: MNHEY and SVGEGT. V was cut by 0 bases and J by 5 bases, with 5 bases left in between. In nucleotides, the CDR3 is TGTGCCAGCAGTTACTCGACTAATAATTCACCCCTCCACTTT. It translates to CASSYSTNNSPLHF.

The CDR3, as DNA: TGTGCCAGCAGCTTGGGGACAGGGAGAGCCTACGAGCAGTACTTC. Residues: CASSLGTGRAYEQYF. The chain joins TRBV7-9 to TRBJ2-7; TRBD1 matches 9 bases. The CDR3 extends over 15 amino acids. Trimming at V came to 3 bases and at J to 2 bases, leaving 5 bases not matched to a gene. CDR1 and CDR2 from the germline V gene are SEHNR and FQNEAQ (reference sequence).

This clonotype appeared a few times. The chain recombines TRBV7-2 with TRBJ1-2; a possible D gene is TRBD1 (5 bases). Per the germline V gene, CDR1 is SGHTA and CDR2 is FQGNSA. V was shortened by 5 bases and J by 1 base, with 8 bases between the two germline ends. The CDR3 is 13 amino acids. CDR3 in amino acids: CASSPDSNYGYTF. CDR3 DNA: TGTGCCAGCAGCCCCGACAGTAACTATGGCTACACCTTC.

This clonotype came up many times. The chain combines TRBV4-1 with TRBJ1-2; 9 bases fit TRBD1. Germline V gene sequence: CDR1 MGHRA, CDR2 YSYEKL. Trimming took 4 bases from V and 6 from J; bases not matched to a gene: 6. CDR3 length equals 14 residues. CDR3 coding DNA: TGCGCCAGCAGCCTAAAACAGGGGGCAGATGGCTACACCTTC. Translating it yields CASSLKQGADGYTF.

This clonotype was observed at least ten times. The V call is TRBV7-3, the J call TRBJ1-1; D is unresolved. The length of the CDR3 is 16 residues. Trimming took 1 base from V and 0 from J, leaving 12 bases between them. Germline CDR1 is SGHTA and CDR2 is FQGTGA. The CDR3 DNA reads TGTGCCAGCAGCTTAAGGTCGGCGGTTTTGAACACTGAAGCTTTCTTT. Translated, it gives CASSLRSAVLNTEAFF.

The rearrangement links TRBV20-1 to TRBJ2-7; 8 bases agree with TRBD1. Trimming cost V 0 bases and J 2 bases; bases outside gene matches: 6. The CDR3 spans 15 residues. Germline V gene sequence: CDR1 DFQATT, CDR2 SNEGSKA (reference sequence). CDR3 loop: CSARDPTGGTYEQYF. For the CDR3, the DNA is TGCAGTGCTAGAGATCCCACAGGGGGTACCTACGAGCAGTACTTC.

This rearrangement joins TRBV10-3 to TRBJ2-1; D is uncertain. Germline CDR1 reads ENHRY; CDR2 reads SYGVKD. The CDR3 consists of 15 residues. V lost 2 bases, J lost 2 bases, and 10 bases lay in between. This CDR3 reads CAISEQSSPYNEQFF. In DNA form, the CDR3 reads TGTGCCATCAGTGAGCAAAGTTCCCCCTACAATGAGCAGTTCTTC.

This clonotype was seen more than once but under ten times. J is TRBJ1-1 and V is TRBV10-3; D gene uncertain. The V gene's germline CDR1 is ENHRY and CDR2 SYGVKD. The CDR3 contains 12 residues. Trimming cost V 3 bases and J 7 bases, with 9 bases left between them. CDR3 DNA: TGTGCCATCAGTGAAAGGTCTTTTGAAGCTTTCTTT. Protein product: CAISERSFEAFF.

Ten or more counts support this clonotype. V gene TRBV5-6 combines with J gene TRBJ2-1; D is unresolved. The CDR3 runs 14 residues. V lost 4 bases and J lost 2, with 10 bases in between. Germline V gene sequence: CDR1 SGHDT, CDR2 YYEEEE. CDR3 amino acids: CASSGSVTYNEQFF. The CDR3 DNA follows: TGTGCCAGCAGCGGATCAGTGACCTACAATGAGCAGTTCTTC.

This clonotype came up many times. The chain has TRBV7-9 and TRBJ2-1; 9 nucleotides align to TRBD1. This CDR3 spans 14 amino acids. Trimming cost V 8 bases and J 5 bases; bases outside gene matches: 7. The germline CDR1 and CDR2 sequences are SEHNR and FQNEAQ (reference sequence). CDR3 in amino acids: CASGGTGKDNEQFF. DNA of the CDR3: TGTGCCAGCGGCGGGACAGGGAAGGACAATGAGCAGTTCTTC. Combining the CDR3 with reference TRBV7-9 and TRBJ2-1 gives the whole variable domain DTGVSQNPRHKITKRGQNVTFRCDPISEHNRLYWYRQTLGQGPEFLTYFQNEAQLEKSRLLSDRFSAERPKGSFSTLEIQRTEQGDSAMYLCASGGTGKDNEQFFGPGTRLTVL.

At least ten counts were recorded for this clonotype. The rearrangement joins TRBV12-3 or TRBV12-4 to TRBJ2-7; D possibly corresponds to TRBD1 (6 bases). Trimming stripped 8 bases from V and 2 bases from J, with 16 bases between. This CDR3 contains 14 residues. The CDR3 nucleotides are TGTGCCAGCCAGGATCGGGACACAACCTACGAGCAGTACTTC. This codes for CASQDRDTTYEQYF.

A word on this clonotype: Being one base from a much bigger clone, this may be a read error. The chain joins TRBV6-2 or TRBV6-3 to TRBJ2-7; the D is unclear. The V gene lost 0 bases and the J gene lost 0 bases, with 6 bases spanning the gap. Germline CDR1 is MNHEY and CDR2 is SVGEGT. This CDR3 region has 14 residues. CDR3 amino acids: CASSYSTSSYEQYF. CDR3 DNA: TGTGCCAGCAGTTACTCGACAAGCTCCTACGAGCAGTACTTC.